The TCR beta chain under discussion was sequenced for a study of breast tumors, draining lymph nodes, adjacent tissues (TCRdb year 2016). Concerning the study at large: Breast cancer patients provided tumor, adjacent nontumor tissue and axillary lymph nodes, and the study compared the TCR beta repertoires across these three sources. The study aimed to assess the relationships and possible T-cell exchange between tumor, surrounding tissue and draining lymph node repertoires in human breast cancer. The research as a whole found: Tumor and nontumor tissue repertoires were significantly more similar in luminal-like than in basal-like breast cancer. The data were considered consistent with the idea that most tumor T cells come from the lymph node and then expand in tumor tissue. The conclusion that tumor T cells originate in lymph nodes was framed as consistent with a hypothesis rather than directly demonstrated. Tumor T-cell repertoires showed less diversity than lymph node repertoires and more diversity than nontumor tissue repertoires, and tumor T-cell repertoires showed preferential V and J gene usage.

The CDR3 has 15 amino acids, counting the end cysteine and phenylalanine. The retained sequence is limited to the CDR3, 45 bases, with the frame set at the first base. V was cut back by 6 bases and J by 4 bases, leaving a gap of 19 bases between them. The germline V gene provides CDR1 MDHEN and CDR2 SYDVKM. This clonotype has only a few counts. What antigen it recognizes has not been identified. Base quality data are lacking; no much larger clone is found one base away. Instrument on record: Illumina HiSeq 2000. Multiplex PCR amplification was used to generate the TCR beta chain libraries. High-throughput sequencing was used to analyze the amplified TCR beta chain products. In TCRdb, the public reads were trimmed at Q25 with fastp and aligned with MiXCR, with productive beta chains retained. CDR3 protein duplicates are merged, each entry listing the most common genes and DNA. This sample is represented by over 250,000 distinct CDR3 sequences; roughly 31% of them were singletons. Approximately 1% of the sample is held by the ten biggest clonotypes.

The axillary draining lymph nodes of breast cancer patients were the source of the lymph node samples. Sequenced sample: axillary lymph node tissue. The TCR sequence derives from a female donor with breast cancer. Some clones in this sample may be carry-over from other donors' samples. The chain couples TRBV28 to TRBJ2-7, with a tentative D gene TRBD2 over 6 matching bases. The bases are TGTGCCAGCAGGCCGCCTGCGGGATACATATACGAGCAGTACTTC. Translated, this gives CASRPPAGYIYEQYF.